These T cell receptor beta chains were read from a single sample in a study of blood T cell repertoires in COVID-19. The method was immunoSEQ multiplex PCR; TCRdb's version includes in-frame clones alone and lacks a portion of them. The sample lists about 210,000 clones, roughly 90% occurring once. The sequenced sample consisted of peripheral blood. The receptors shown here come from a woman between 35 and 50 years old with acute or convalescent COVID-19. The CDR3 runs from the conserved cysteine through the conserved F or W. The D gene is left open where the match is weak.

D gene	V gene	J gene	CDR3 protein	CDR3 DNA
NA	TRBV6-2/TRBV6-3	TRBJ1-5	CASSPGSRPQHF	TGTGCCAGCAGTCCAGGGTCCCGGCCCCAGCATTTT
TRBD1	TRBV6-1	TRBJ2-1	CASSELARAWAGGSYNEQFF	TGTGCCAGCAGTGAACTAGCCCGGGCATGGGCAGGGGGTTCCTACAATGAGCAGTTCTTC
TRBD2	TRBV6-5	TRBJ2-5	CARAGEETQYF	TGTGCCCGCGCGGGGGAAGAGACCCAGTACTTC
TRBD1	TRBV7-3	TRBJ1-1	CASSSGQGGPRDTEAFF	TGTGCCAGCAGCTCAGGACAGGGGGGCCCTAGGGACACTGAAGCTTTCTTT
NA	TRBV21-1	TRBJ1-1	CASSKDGQMNTEAFF	TGTGCCAGCAGCAAGGATGGACAGATGAACACTGAAGCTTTCTTT
NA	TRBV2	TRBJ2-5	CASERVRAAWGQYF	TGTGCCTCCGAAAGGGTGAGGGCGGCGTGGGGCCAGTACTTC
TRBD1	TRBV30	TRBJ2-5	CAWSVDRESETQYF	TGTGCCTGGAGCGTCGACAGGGAGTCGGAGACCCAGTACTTC
TRBD2	TRBV4-1	TRBJ2-5	CASSLIGTSGGAETQYF	TGCGCCAGCAGCCTCATTGGGACTAGCGGGGGGGCGGAGACCCAGTACTTC
TRBD2	TRBV11-2	TRBJ2-5	CASSYSGGAGETQYF	TGTGCCAGCAGCTATAGCGGGGGGGCCGGAGAGACCCAGTACTTC
TRBD1	TRBV27	TRBJ1-2	CASSPGGLNYGYTF	TGTGCCAGCAGCCCAGGGGGTCTTAACTATGGCTACACCTTC
NA	TRBV24-1	TRBJ1-2	CATSDDTGYGYTF	TGTGCCACCAGTGACGACACCGGCTATGGCTACACCTTC
TRBD1	TRBV11-2	TRBJ1-2	CASSLRKKDRAFFNYGYTF	TGTGCCAGCAGCTTAAGGAAAAAAGACAGGGCGTTTTTTAACTATGGCTACACCTTC
NA	TRBV7-2	TRBJ2-1	CASSLARGLYNEQFF	TGTGCCAGCAGCTTAGCACGGGGACTTTACAATGAGCAGTTCTTC
TRBD2	TRBV11-1	TRBJ2-3	CASSTAGGPGDTQYF	TGTGCCAGCAGCACTGCGGGGGGGCCTGGAGATACGCAGTATTTT
NA	TRBV24-1	TRBJ1-5	CATRGGRVSNQPQHF	TGTGCCACCAGGGGGGGACGGGTCAGCAATCAGCCCCAGCATTTT
TRBD1	TRBV2	TRBJ2-1	CASSEDRSSYNEQFF	TGTGCCAGCAGTGAGGACAGGAGCTCCTACAATGAGCAGTTCTTC